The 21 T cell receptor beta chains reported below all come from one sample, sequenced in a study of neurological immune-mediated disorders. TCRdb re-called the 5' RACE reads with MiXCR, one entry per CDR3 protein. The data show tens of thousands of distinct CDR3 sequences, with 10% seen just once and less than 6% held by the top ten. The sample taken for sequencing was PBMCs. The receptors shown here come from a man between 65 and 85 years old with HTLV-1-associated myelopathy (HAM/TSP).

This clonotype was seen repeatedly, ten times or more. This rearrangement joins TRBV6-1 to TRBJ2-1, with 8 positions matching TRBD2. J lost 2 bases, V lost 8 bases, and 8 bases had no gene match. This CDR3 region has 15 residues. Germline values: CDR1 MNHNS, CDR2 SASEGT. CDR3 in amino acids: CASRRIAGPYNEQFF. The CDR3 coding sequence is TGTGCCAGCCGACGGATAGCGGGACCCTACAATGAGCAGTTCTTC.

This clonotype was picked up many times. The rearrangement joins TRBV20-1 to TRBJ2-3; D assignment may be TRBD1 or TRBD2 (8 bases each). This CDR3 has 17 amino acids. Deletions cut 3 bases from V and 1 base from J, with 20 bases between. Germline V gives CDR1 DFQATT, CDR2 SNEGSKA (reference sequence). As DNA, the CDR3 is TGCAGTGCTAGTCCGGCGGGAGGACAGGGTGGCACAGATACGCAGTATTTT. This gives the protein CSASPAGGQGGTDTQYF.

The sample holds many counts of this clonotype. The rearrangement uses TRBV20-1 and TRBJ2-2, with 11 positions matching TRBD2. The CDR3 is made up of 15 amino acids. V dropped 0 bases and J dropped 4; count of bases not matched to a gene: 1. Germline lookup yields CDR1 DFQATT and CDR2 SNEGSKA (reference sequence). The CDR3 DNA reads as TGCAGTGCTAGAGATAGCGGGAGGGCCACCGGGGAGCTGTTTTTT. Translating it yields CSARDSGRATGELFF.

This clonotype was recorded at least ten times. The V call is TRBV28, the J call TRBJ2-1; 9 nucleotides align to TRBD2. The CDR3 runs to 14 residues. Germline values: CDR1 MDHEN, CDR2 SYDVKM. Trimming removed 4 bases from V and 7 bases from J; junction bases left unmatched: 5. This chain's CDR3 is CASSWGLAGNEQFF. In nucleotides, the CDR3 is TGTGCCAGCAGTTGGGGGCTAGCGGGGAATGAGCAGTTCTTC.

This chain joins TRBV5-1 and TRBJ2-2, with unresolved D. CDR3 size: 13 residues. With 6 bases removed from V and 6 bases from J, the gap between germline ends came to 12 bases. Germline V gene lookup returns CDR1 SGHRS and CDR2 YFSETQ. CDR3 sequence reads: CASNMELAGELFF. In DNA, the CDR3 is TGCGCCAGCAATATGGAATTGGCCGGGGAGCTGTTTTTT.

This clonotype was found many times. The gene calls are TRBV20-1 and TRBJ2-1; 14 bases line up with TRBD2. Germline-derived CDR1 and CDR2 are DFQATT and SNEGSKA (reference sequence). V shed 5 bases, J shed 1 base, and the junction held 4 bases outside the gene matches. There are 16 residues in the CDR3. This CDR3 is CSAPRLAGGSYNEQFF. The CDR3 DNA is TGCAGTGCTCCTCGACTAGCGGGAGGGTCCTACAATGAGCAGTTCTTC.

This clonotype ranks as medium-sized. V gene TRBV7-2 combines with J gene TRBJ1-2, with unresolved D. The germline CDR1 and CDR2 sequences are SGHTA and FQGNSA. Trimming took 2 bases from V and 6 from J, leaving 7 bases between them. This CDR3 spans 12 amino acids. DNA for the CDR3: TGTGCCAGCAGCTTAAGTTTGCATGGCTACACCTTC. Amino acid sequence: CASSLSLHGYTF. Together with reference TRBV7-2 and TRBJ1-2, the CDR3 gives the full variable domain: GAGVSQSPSNKVTEKGKDVELRCDPISGHTALYWYRQSLGQGLEFLIYFQGNSAPDKSGLPSDRFSAERTGGSVSTLTIQRTQQEDSAVYLCASSLSLHGYTFGSGTRLTVV.

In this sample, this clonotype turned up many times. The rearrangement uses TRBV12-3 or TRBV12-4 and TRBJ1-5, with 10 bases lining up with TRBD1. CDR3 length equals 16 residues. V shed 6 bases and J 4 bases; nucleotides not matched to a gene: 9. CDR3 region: CASSRRQGADNQPQHF. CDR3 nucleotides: TGTGCCAGCAGCCGAAGACAGGGGGCCGATAATCAGCCCCAGCATTTT.

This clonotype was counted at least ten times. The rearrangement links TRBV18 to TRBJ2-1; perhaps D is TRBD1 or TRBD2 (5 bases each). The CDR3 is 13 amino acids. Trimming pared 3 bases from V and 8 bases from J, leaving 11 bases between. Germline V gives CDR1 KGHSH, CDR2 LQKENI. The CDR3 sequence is CASSPARGDEQFF. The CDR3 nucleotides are TGTGCCAGCTCACCGGCCCGAGGGGATGAGCAGTTCTTC.

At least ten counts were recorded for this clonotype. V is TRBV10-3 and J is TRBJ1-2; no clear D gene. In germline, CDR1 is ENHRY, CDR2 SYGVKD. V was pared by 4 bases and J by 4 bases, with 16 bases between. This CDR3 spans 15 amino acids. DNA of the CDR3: TGTGCCATCAGTGTTTTGCGCGGCCAGAGCTATGGCTACACCTTC. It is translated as CAISVLRGQSYGYTF.

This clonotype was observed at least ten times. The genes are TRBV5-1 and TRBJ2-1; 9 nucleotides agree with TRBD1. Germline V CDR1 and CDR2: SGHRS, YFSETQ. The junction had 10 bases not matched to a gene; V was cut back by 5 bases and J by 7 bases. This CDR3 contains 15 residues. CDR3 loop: CASSPITGGRNEQFF. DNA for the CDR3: TGCGCCAGCAGTCCAATAACAGGGGGCCGAAATGAGCAGTTCTTC.

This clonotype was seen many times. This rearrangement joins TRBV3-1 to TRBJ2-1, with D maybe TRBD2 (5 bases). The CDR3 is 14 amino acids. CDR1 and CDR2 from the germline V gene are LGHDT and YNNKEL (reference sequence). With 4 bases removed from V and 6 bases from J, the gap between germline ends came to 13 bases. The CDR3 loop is CASSRGGGPNEQFF. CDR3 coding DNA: TGTGCCAGCAGCCGCGGCGGAGGTCCCAATGAGCAGTTCTTC.

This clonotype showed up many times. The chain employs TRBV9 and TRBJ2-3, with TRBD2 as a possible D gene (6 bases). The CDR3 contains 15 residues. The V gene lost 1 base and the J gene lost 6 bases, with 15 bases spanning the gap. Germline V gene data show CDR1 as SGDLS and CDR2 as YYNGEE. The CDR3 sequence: CASSVSGGGPDTQYF. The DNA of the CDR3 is TGTGCCAGCAGCGTATCTGGGGGAGGCCCGGATACGCAGTATTTT.

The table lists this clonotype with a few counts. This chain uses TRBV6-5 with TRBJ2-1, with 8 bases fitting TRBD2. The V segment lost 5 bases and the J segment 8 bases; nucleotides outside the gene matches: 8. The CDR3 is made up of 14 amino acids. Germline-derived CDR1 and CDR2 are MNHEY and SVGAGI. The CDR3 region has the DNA TGTGCCAGCAGTCGGCGCGGGGGGACCCATGAGCAGTTCTTC. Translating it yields CASSRRGGTHEQFF.

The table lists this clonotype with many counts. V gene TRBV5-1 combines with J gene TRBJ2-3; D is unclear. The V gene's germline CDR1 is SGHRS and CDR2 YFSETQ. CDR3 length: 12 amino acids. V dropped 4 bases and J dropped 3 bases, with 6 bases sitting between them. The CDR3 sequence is CASSAGTDTQYF. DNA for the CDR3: TGCGCCAGCAGCGCCGGGACAGATACGCAGTATTTT.

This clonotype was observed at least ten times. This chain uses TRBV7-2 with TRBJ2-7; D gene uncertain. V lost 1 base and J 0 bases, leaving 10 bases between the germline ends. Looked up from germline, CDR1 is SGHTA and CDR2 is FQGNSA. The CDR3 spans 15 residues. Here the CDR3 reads CASSLGDKSSYEQYF. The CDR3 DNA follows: TGTGCCAGCAGCTTAGGAGACAAGAGCTCCTACGAGCAGTACTTC.

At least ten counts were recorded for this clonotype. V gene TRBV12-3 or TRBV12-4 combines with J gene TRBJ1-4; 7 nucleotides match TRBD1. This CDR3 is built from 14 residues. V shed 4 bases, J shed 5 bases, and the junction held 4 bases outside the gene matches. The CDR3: CASSSQGRNEKLFF. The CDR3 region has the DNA TGTGCCAGCAGTTCACAGGGGAGGAATGAAAAACTGTTTTTT.

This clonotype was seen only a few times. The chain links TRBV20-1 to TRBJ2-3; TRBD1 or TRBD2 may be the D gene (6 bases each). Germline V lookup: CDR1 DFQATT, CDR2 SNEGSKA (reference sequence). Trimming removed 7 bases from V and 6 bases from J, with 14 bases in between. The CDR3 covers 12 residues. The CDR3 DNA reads TGCAGTGGGGGGGCGGGGTCCGATACGCAGTATTTT. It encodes CSGGAGSDTQYF.

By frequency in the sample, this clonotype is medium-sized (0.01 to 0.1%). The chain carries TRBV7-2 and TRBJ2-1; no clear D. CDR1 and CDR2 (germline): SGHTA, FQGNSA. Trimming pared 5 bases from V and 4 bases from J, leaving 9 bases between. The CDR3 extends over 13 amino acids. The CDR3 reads CASSATSYNEQFF. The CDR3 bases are TGTGCCAGCAGCGCCACTTCTTACAATGAGCAGTTCTTC.

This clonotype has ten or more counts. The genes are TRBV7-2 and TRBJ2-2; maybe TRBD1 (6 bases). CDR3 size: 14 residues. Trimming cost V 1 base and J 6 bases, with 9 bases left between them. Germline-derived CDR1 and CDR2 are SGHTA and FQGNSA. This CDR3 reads CASSLVGTPGELFF. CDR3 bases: TGTGCCAGCAGCTTAGTTGGGACACCCGGGGAGCTGTTTTTT.

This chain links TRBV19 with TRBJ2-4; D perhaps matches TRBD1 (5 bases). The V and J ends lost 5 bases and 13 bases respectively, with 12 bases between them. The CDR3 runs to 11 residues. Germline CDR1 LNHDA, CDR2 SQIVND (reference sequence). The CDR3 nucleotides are TGTGCCAGTAGTTCGACAGTCATCCAGTACTTC. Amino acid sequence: CASSSTVIQYF.